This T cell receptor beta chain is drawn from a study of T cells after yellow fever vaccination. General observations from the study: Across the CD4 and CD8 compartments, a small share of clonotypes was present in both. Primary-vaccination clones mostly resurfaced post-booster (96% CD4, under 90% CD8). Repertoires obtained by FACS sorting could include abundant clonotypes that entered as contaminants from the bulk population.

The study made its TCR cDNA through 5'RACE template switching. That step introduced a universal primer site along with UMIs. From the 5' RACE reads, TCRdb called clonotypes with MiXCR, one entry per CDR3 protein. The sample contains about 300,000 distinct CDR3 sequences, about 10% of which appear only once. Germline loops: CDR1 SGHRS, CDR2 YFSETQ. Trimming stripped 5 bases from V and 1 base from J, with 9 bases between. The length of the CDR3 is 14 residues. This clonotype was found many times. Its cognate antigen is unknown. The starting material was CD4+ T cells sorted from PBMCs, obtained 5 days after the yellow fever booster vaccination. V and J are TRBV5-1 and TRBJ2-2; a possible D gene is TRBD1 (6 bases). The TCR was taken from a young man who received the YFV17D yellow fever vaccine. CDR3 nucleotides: TGCGCCAGCAGGCCGACAGGGAACACCGGGGAGCTGTTTTTT. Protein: CASRPTGNTGELFF. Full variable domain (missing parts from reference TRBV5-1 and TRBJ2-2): KAGVTQTPRYLIKTRGQQVTLSCSPISGHRSVSWYQQTPGQGLQFLFEYFSETQRNKGNFPGRFSGRQFSNSRSEMNVSTLELGDSALYLCASRPTGNTGELFFGEGSRLTVL.